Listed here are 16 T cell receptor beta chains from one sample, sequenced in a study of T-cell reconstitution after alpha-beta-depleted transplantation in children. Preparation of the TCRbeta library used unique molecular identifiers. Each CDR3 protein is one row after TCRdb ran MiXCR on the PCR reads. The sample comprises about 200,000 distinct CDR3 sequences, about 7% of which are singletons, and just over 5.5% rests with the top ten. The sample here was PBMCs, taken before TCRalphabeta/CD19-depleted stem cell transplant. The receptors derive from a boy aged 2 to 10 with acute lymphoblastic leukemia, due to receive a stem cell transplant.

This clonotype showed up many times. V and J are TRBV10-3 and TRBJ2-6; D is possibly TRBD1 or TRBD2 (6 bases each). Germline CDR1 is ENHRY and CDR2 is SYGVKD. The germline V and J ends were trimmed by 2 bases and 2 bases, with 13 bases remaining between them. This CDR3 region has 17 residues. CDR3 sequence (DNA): TGTGCCATCAGTGAGACCAGGGGAGGTGCTGGGGCCAACGTCCTGACTTTC. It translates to CAISETRGGAGANVLTF.

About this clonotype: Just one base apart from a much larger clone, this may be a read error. The CDR3 DNA reads TGTGCCAGCAGCGTGACTAGCGGACTCTACGAGCAGTACTTC. This encodes CASSVTSGLYEQYF. The V and J genes are TRBV11-2 and TRBJ2-7, with 9 bases fitting TRBD2. The CDR3 sequence is 14 residues long. Trimming took 5 bases from V and 3 from J; bases not matched to a gene: 5. Germline CDR1 SGHAT, CDR2 FQNNGV.

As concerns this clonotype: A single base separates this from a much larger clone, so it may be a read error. The CDR3 sequence: CASSQESGSGLGYNEQFF. In DNA form, the CDR3 reads TGTGCCAGCAGCCAAGAGAGTGGCTCCGGGCTAGGGTACAATGAGCAGTTCTTC. V usage is TRBV3-1 and J usage is TRBJ2-1; no firm D call. The CDR3 length is 18 residues. Germline CDR1 LGHDT, CDR2 YNNKEL (reference sequence). Trimming removed 0 bases from V and 4 bases from J, with 19 bases in between.

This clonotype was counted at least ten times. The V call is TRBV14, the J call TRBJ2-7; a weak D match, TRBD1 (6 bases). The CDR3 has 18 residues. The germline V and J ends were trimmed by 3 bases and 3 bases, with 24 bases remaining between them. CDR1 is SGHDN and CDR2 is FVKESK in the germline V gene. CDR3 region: CASSHFRTALGGNYEQYF. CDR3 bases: TGTGCCAGCAGCCATTTTAGGACAGCCCTCGGAGGAAACTACGAGCAGTACTTC.

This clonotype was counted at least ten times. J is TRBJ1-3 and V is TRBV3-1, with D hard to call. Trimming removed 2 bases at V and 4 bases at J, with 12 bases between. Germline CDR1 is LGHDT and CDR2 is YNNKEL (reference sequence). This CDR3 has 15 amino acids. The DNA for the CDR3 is TGTGCCAGCAGCCAAAATCGGGCGCGGGGAAACACCATATATTTT. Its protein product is CASSQNRARGNTIYF.

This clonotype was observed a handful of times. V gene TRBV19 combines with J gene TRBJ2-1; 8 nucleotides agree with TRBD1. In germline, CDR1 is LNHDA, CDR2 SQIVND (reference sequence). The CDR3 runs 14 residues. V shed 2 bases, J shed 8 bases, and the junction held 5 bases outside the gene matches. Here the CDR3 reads CASSIQVRGHEQFF. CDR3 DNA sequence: TGTGCCAGTAGTATACAAGTCAGGGGGCATGAGCAGTTCTTC.

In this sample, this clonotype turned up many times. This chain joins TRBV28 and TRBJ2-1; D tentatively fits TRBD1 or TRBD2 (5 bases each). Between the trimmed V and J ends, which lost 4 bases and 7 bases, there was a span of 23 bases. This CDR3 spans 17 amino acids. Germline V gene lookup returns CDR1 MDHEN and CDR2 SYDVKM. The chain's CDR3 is CASSSRTSGRVKNEQFF. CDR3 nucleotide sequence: TGTGCCAGCAGTTCGCGCACTTCGGGACGGGTTAAAAATGAGCAGTTCTTC.

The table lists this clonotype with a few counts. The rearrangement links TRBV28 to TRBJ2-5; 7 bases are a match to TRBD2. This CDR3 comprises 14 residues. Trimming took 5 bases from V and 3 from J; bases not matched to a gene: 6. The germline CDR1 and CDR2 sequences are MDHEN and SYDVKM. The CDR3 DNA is TGTGCCAGCAGTGACTGGGGGGGGGAAGAGACCCAGTACTTC. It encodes CASSDWGGEETQYF.

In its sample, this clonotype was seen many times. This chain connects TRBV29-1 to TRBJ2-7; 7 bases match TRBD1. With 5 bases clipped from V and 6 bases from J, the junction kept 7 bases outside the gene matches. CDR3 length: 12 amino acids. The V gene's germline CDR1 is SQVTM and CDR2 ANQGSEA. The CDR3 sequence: CSVSNPGGEQYF. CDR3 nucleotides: TGCAGCGTTTCAAACCCAGGGGGCGAGCAGTACTTC.

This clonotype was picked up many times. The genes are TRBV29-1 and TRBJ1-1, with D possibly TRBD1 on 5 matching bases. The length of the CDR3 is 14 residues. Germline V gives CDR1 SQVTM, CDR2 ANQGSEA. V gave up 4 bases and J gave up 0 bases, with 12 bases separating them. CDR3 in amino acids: CSVVGDSLNTEAFF. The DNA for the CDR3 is TGCAGCGTTGTAGGTGACAGCTTGAACACTGAAGCTTTCTTT.

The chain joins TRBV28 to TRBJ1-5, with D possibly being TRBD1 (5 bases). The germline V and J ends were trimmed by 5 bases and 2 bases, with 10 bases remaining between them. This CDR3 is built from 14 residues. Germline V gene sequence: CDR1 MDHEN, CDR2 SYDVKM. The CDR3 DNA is TGTGCCAGCAGTGCTGGACAACGCAATCAGCCCCAGCATTTT. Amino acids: CASSAGQRNQPQHF.

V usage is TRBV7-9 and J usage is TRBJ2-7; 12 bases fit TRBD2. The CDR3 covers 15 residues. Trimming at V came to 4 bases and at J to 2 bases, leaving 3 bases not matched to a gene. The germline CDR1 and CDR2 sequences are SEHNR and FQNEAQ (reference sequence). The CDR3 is CASSSWTSGAYEQYF. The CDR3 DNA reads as TGTGCCAGCAGCTCTTGGACTAGCGGGGCCTACGAGCAGTACTTC.

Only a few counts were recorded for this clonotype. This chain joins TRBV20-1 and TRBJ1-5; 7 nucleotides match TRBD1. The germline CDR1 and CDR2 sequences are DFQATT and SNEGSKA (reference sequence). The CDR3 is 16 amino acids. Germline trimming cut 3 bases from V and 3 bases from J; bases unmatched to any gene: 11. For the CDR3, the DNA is TGCAGTGCTAGCCCCCCGACAGGGTGGGACAATCAGCCCCAGCATTTT. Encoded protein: CSASPPTGWDNQPQHF.

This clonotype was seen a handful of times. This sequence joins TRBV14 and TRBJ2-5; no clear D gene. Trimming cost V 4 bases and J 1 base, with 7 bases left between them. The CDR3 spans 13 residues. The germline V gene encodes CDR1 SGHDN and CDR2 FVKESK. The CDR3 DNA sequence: TGTGCCAGCAGCCCCTACGTCCAAGAGACCCAGTACTTC. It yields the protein CASSPYVQETQYF.

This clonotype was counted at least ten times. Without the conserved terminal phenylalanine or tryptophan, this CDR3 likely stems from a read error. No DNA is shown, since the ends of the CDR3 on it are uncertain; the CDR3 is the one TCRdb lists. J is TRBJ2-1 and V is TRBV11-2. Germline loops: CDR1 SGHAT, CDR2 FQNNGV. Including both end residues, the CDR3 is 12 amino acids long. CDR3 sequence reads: CASSLDKSAAWA.

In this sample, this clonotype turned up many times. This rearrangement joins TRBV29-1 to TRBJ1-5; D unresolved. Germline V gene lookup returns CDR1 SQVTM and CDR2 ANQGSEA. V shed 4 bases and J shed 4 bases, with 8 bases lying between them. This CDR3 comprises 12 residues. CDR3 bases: TGCAGCGTTGGCAGCGAGAATCAGCCCCAGCATTTT. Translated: CSVGSENQPQHF. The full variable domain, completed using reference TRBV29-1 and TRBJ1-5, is SAVISQKPSRDICQRGTSLTIQCQVDSQVTMMFWYRQQPGQSLTLIATANQGSEATYESGFVIDKFPISRPNLTFSTLTVSNMSPEDSSIYLCSVGSENQPQHFGDGTRLSIL.